This T cell receptor (beta chain) was sequenced during a study of blood T cells in healthy people across ages. Points from the study as a whole: Greater diversity and more naive CD4+ cells were seen in long-lived donors than in aged donors. Age advanced and TCR beta diversity per million T cells fell, roughly linearly. Observed TCR beta diversity showed a strong correlation with the percentage of naive T cells as measured by flow cytometry.

Regarding this clonotype: Antigen specificity is unknown.

Then a second PCR, running roughly 7 to 11 cycles, was carried out with a sample-barcoded 5' primer and a J-beta primer mix. MiXCR, applied by TCRdb to the 5' RACE reads, yields one record per CDR3 protein. The profile covers approximately 770,000 distinct CDR3 sequences, with roughly 64% appearing a single time and approximately 20% taken by the ten largest. In each sample, at least 7 million PBMCs were isolated. Germline V gives CDR1 MNHNS, CDR2 SASEGT. The germline V and J ends were trimmed by 8 bases and 13 bases, with 17 bases remaining between them. The CDR3 is made up of 11 amino acids. The source is a man between 25 and 39 years old in good health. The chain links TRBV6-1 to TRBJ2-5, with D perhaps TRBD1 or TRBD2 (6 bases each). Sequenced sample: blood. The DNA for the CDR3 is TGTGCCAGCTCGGTTGGCGGGACACGGTACTTC. Translating gives CASSVGGTRYF.